A selection of T cell receptor beta chains follows, all from one sample in a study of chemoradiotherapy in HPV16-positive cancers. The table came from immunoSEQ multiplex PCR; TCRdb's copy has only in-frame clones and leaves some out. The sample has around 8,300 clones, about 83% seen once. The sample here was blood, taken from a patient who underwent chemoradiotherapy. The receptors were gathered from a human donor with HPV-associated anogenital cancer. CDR3s include the opening cysteine and the closing phenylalanine or tryptophan. The listing skips clone size in some rows; elsewhere it reads once, few, many or a size class.

CDR3 protein: CASSLEGTTAAKLFF; clone size: NA; J gene: TRBJ1-4; V gene: TRBV5-1
CDR3 protein: CAWGIREKLFF; clone size: NA; J gene: TRBJ1-4; V gene: TRBV30
CDR3 protein: CASSLGLAGDPTDTQYF; clone size: once; J gene: TRBJ2-3; V gene: TRBV7-2
CDR3 protein: CASSSTPGQNIQYF; clone size: NA; J gene: TRBJ2-4; V gene: TRBV5-1
CDR3 protein: CASSGQGAAGELFF; clone size: NA; J gene: TRBJ2-2; V gene: TRBV6-1
CDR3 protein: CASSSVETQYF; clone size: NA; J gene: TRBJ2-5; V gene: TRBV7-2
CDR3 protein: CASSPSGAGQPQHF; clone size: NA; J gene: TRBJ1-5; V gene: TRBV5-1
CDR3 protein: CASSFQSGDLYSLAGARYQETQYF; clone size: once; J gene: TRBJ2-5; V gene: TRBV27
CDR3 protein: CASSWGTEQFF; clone size: NA; J gene: TRBJ2-1; V gene: TRBV7-2
CDR3 protein: CSVLWGELDTIYF; clone size: NA; J gene: TRBJ1-3; V gene: TRBV29-1
CDR3 protein: CASSPSGGWSDTQYF; clone size: NA; J gene: TRBJ2-3; V gene: TRBV23-1
CDR3 protein: CASSERAGQGGIQYF; clone size: NA; J gene: TRBJ2-4; V gene: TRBV6-1
CDR3 protein: CASSAQGAGQPQHF; clone size: NA; J gene: TRBJ1-5; V gene: TRBV7-2
CDR3 protein: CASSEALRYNEQFF; clone size: NA; J gene: TRBJ2-1; V gene: TRBV2
CDR3 protein: CAWSWKGSQPQHF; clone size: NA; J gene: TRBJ1-5; V gene: TRBV30
CDR3 protein: CASGQGDYNEQFF; clone size: NA; J gene: TRBJ2-1; V gene: TRBV6-1
CDR3 protein: CAWSVQGGGSPLHF; clone size: NA; J gene: TRBJ1-6; V gene: TRBV30
CDR3 protein: CASSLGQGLLDEQFF; clone size: NA; J gene: TRBJ2-1; V gene: TRBV5-4
CDR3 protein: CASKRTGANEKLFF; clone size: NA; J gene: TRBJ1-4; V gene: TRBV6-6
CDR3 protein: CASSPTGQGANNEQFF; clone size: NA; J gene: TRBJ2-1; V gene: TRBV18
CDR3 protein: CATRDTRPYTEAFF; clone size: NA; J gene: TRBJ1-1; V gene: TRBV7-9
CDR3 protein: CASIRGGSTDTQYF; clone size: NA; J gene: TRBJ2-3; V gene: TRBV5-1
CDR3 protein: CASSSYHIRGEQYF; clone size: NA; J gene: TRBJ2-7; V gene: TRBV5-6
CDR3 protein: CASSLAPTGAGETQYF; clone size: NA; J gene: TRBJ2-5; V gene: TRBV7-6
CDR3 protein: CASSIGQSSVSEQYF; clone size: NA; J gene: TRBJ2-7; V gene: TRBV19
CDR3 protein: CASSLFNF; clone size: NA; J gene: TRBJ2-5; V gene: TRBV7-9
CDR3 protein: CASSSPGQTSYEQYF; clone size: NA; J gene: TRBJ2-7; V gene: TRBV5-4
CDR3 protein: CASGLDIIDTQYF; clone size: NA; J gene: TRBJ2-3; V gene: TRBV12-5
CDR3 protein: CASSPPDRGFTGELFF; clone size: NA; J gene: TRBJ2-2; V gene: TRBV4-1
CDR3 protein: CASSPRGLAGGNEQFF; clone size: NA; J gene: TRBJ2-1; V gene: TRBV18
CDR3 protein: CASRWFEQPQHF; clone size: NA; J gene: TRBJ1-5; V gene: TRBV6-1
CDR3 protein: CASSLRDSFISGTQYF; clone size: NA; J gene: TRBJ2-3; V gene: TRBV11-2
CDR3 protein: CASSQEEGAGETQYF; clone size: NA; J gene: TRBJ2-5; V gene: TRBV4-2
CDR3 protein: CASISRAGEAFF; clone size: few; J gene: TRBJ1-1; V gene: TRBV6-5
CDR3 protein: CASSLSTGMAFF; clone size: NA; J gene: TRBJ1-1; V gene: TRBV7-2
CDR3 protein: CASRVTGTYEQYF; clone size: NA; J gene: TRBJ2-7; V gene: TRBV6-5
CDR3 protein: CASSPTRGLDTGELFF; clone size: NA; J gene: TRBJ2-2; V gene: TRBV27
CDR3 protein: CASGLDWDRIFNTEAFF; clone size: once; J gene: TRBJ1-1; V gene: TRBV12-5
CDR3 protein: CASSEGVTGELFF; clone size: NA; J gene: TRBJ2-2; V gene: TRBV10-2
CDR3 protein: CASGPTNKYNEQFF; clone size: NA; J gene: TRBJ2-1; V gene: TRBV5-1
CDR3 protein: CASKGVTAFF; clone size: NA; J gene: TRBJ1-1; V gene: TRBV2
CDR3 protein: CASSLGGEKEQFF; clone size: NA; J gene: TRBJ2-1; V gene: TRBV7-9
CDR3 protein: CASSVDPAGLMFETQYF; clone size: NA; J gene: TRBJ2-5; V gene: TRBV9
CDR3 protein: CSVDPGNTGELFF; clone size: NA; J gene: TRBJ2-2; V gene: TRBV29-1
CDR3 protein: CARLERGPKKSTEAFF; clone size: NA; J gene: TRBJ1-1; V gene: TRBV5-3
CDR3 protein: CASSQGLNTGELFF; clone size: NA; J gene: TRBJ2-2; V gene: TRBV7-7
CDR3 protein: CASSLGATGSREQYF; clone size: NA; J gene: TRBJ2-7; V gene: TRBV7-9
CDR3 protein: CASSSPGQGYTEAFF; clone size: NA; J gene: TRBJ1-1; V gene: TRBV7-9
CDR3 protein: CASSQSSGGGTGELFF; clone size: NA; J gene: TRBJ2-2; V gene: TRBV28
CDR3 protein: CASSFSGGQGQPQHF; clone size: NA; J gene: TRBJ1-5; V gene: TRBV7-6
CDR3 protein: CASSLDRGRGETQYF; clone size: NA; J gene: TRBJ2-5; V gene: TRBV7-2
CDR3 protein: CASSTGLAGPTIQETQYF; clone size: NA; J gene: TRBJ2-5; V gene: TRBV18
CDR3 protein: CAWSVGVTETQYF; clone size: NA; J gene: TRBJ2-5; V gene: TRBV30
CDR3 protein: CASSVAGSTDTQYF; clone size: few; J gene: TRBJ2-3; V gene: TRBV9
CDR3 protein: CASSPGHLGNTEAFF; clone size: NA; J gene: TRBJ1-1; V gene: TRBV9
CDR3 protein: CASGFRGWTGDFRELFF; clone size: NA; J gene: TRBJ2-2; V gene: TRBV12-5
CDR3 protein: CASSFLTESYGYTF; clone size: few; J gene: TRBJ1-2; V gene: TRBV7-8